These T cell receptor beta chains were read from a single sample in a study of T-cell memory formation after mild COVID-19. One entry per CDR3 protein results from TCRdb running MiXCR on the 5' RACE reads. The data show hundreds of thousands of distinct CDR3 sequences, about 19% seen once. Sequencing input: PBMCs or a T cell subset sorted from them (not recorded which). The receptors here all came from an adult woman who had mild COVID-19 (a few samples of this study predate the infection). Cell type and time point are not known. CDR3s leave out the opening cysteine and the closing phenylalanine or tryptophan. D genes are given only for firm matches. Expanded clones get a size class; other rows say once, few or many, or leave the size out.

J gene: TRBJ1-1; clone size: .; V gene: TRBV28; D gene: TRBD1; CDR3 protein: ASIRRQGLIEAF
J gene: TRBJ1-1; clone size: .; V gene: TRBV5-1; D gene: TRBD1; CDR3 protein: ASSPKDRGHTEAF
J gene: TRBJ2-5; clone size: .; V gene: TRBV7-9; D gene: .; CDR3 protein: ASSSSNRIRETQY
J gene: TRBJ2-2; clone size: .; V gene: TRBV4-1; D gene: .; CDR3 protein: ASRRGGQGFTGELF
J gene: TRBJ1-5; clone size: .; V gene: TRBV12-3/TRBV12-4; D gene: TRBD1; CDR3 protein: ASSLRGRQPQH
J gene: TRBJ2-7; clone size: many; V gene: TRBV12-3/TRBV12-4; D gene: TRBD2; CDR3 protein: ASSPSGGAKEQY
J gene: TRBJ1-2; clone size: .; V gene: TRBV11-2; D gene: TRBD1; CDR3 protein: ASSLGVRTGENGYT
J gene: TRBJ2-3; clone size: .; V gene: TRBV7-8; D gene: .; CDR3 protein: ASSLEETADTQY
J gene: TRBJ2-3; clone size: .; V gene: TRBV6-2/TRBV6-3; D gene: TRBD1; CDR3 protein: ASSYDRVADTQY
J gene: TRBJ2-1; clone size: few; V gene: TRBV15; D gene: .; CDR3 protein: ATSRDLDPNEQF
J gene: TRBJ2-3; clone size: .; V gene: TRBV28; D gene: .; CDR3 protein: ASSPAHGGLYNTDTQY
J gene: TRBJ1-2; clone size: few; V gene: TRBV19; D gene: TRBD1; CDR3 protein: ASSVVTGHNYGYT
J gene: TRBJ2-7; clone size: few; V gene: TRBV5-6; D gene: TRBD2; CDR3 protein: ASRTSGGYYEQY
J gene: TRBJ2-2; clone size: .; V gene: TRBV6-2/TRBV6-3; D gene: .; CDR3 protein: ASSRDSYTGELF
J gene: TRBJ1-4; clone size: .; V gene: TRBV7-9; D gene: TRBD1; CDR3 protein: ASSSRDSEKLF
J gene: TRBJ2-4; clone size: many; V gene: TRBV11-2; D gene: .; CDR3 protein: ASSLGGLGKNIQY
J gene: TRBJ2-2; clone size: .; V gene: TRBV4-1; D gene: .; CDR3 protein: ASSGRGVAALTGELF
J gene: TRBJ2-5; clone size: .; V gene: TRBV7-8; D gene: .; CDR3 protein: ASSLVGEGGTQY
J gene: TRBJ1-1; clone size: few; V gene: TRBV2; D gene: .; CDR3 protein: ASSDGSVGTEAF
J gene: TRBJ2-3; clone size: few; V gene: TRBV7-2; D gene: TRBD1; CDR3 protein: ASSLEQGVTDTQY
J gene: TRBJ2-5; clone size: .; V gene: TRBV7-2; D gene: .; CDR3 protein: ASSLGGEGETQY
J gene: TRBJ1-1; clone size: few; V gene: TRBV10-2; D gene: .; CDR3 protein: ASSFQVMGTEAF
J gene: TRBJ2-1; clone size: .; V gene: TRBV4-2; D gene: TRBD2; CDR3 protein: ASSARTSGDNEQF
J gene: TRBJ1-2; clone size: few; V gene: TRBV20-1; D gene: TRBD1; CDR3 protein: SASGDRGPFHYGYT
J gene: TRBJ1-2; clone size: .; V gene: TRBV6-5; D gene: .; CDR3 protein: ASSYMQGGYGYT
J gene: TRBJ2-3; clone size: .; V gene: TRBV2; D gene: TRBD2; CDR3 protein: ASSVASGDTDTQY
J gene: TRBJ1-2; clone size: many; V gene: TRBV4-1; D gene: .; CDR3 protein: ASSPRVDYGYT
J gene: TRBJ1-1; clone size: few; V gene: TRBV6-5; D gene: .; CDR3 protein: ASSYDGGEDTEAF
J gene: TRBJ2-5; clone size: few; V gene: TRBV6-6; D gene: TRBD2; CDR3 protein: ASSRPTSGGQETQY
J gene: TRBJ2-6; clone size: .; V gene: TRBV18; D gene: .; CDR3 protein: ASSPPTGGANVLT
J gene: TRBJ2-2; clone size: few; V gene: TRBV20-1; D gene: .; CDR3 protein: SAPERNTGELF
J gene: TRBJ1-1; clone size: few; V gene: TRBV27; D gene: TRBD1; CDR3 protein: ASSLSRGHNEAF
J gene: TRBJ2-1; clone size: .; V gene: TRBV18; D gene: TRBD1; CDR3 protein: ASSRPRDSLNEQF
J gene: TRBJ2-7; clone size: few; V gene: TRBV19; D gene: .; CDR3 protein: ASSTGEDGYEQY
J gene: TRBJ1-2; clone size: .; V gene: TRBV7-6; D gene: TRBD1; CDR3 protein: ASSGADQGANYGYT
J gene: TRBJ2-5; clone size: few; V gene: TRBV3-1; D gene: .; CDR3 protein: ASSQDRKTQY
J gene: TRBJ2-1; clone size: many; V gene: TRBV10-3; D gene: .; CDR3 protein: AISSTYNEQF
J gene: TRBJ1-2; clone size: .; V gene: TRBV7-2; D gene: .; CDR3 protein: ASSLYAEGNGYT
J gene: TRBJ1-5; clone size: .; V gene: TRBV12-3/TRBV12-4; D gene: TRBD1; CDR3 protein: ASSQRQGARQPQH
J gene: TRBJ1-2; clone size: many; V gene: TRBV12-3/TRBV12-4; D gene: .; CDR3 protein: ASSLRGGYGYT
J gene: TRBJ2-6; clone size: few; V gene: TRBV12-3/TRBV12-4; D gene: .; CDR3 protein: ASSHRQGGANVLT
J gene: TRBJ1-2; clone size: .; V gene: TRBV29-1; D gene: TRBD1; CDR3 protein: SVGGDRVYGYT
J gene: TRBJ1-1; clone size: few; V gene: TRBV4-2; D gene: .; CDR3 protein: ASSQDLWGWNTEAF
J gene: TRBJ2-1; clone size: few; V gene: TRBV5-1; D gene: TRBD1; CDR3 protein: ASSLEQGSLDEQF
J gene: TRBJ2-1; clone size: .; V gene: TRBV11-3; D gene: .; CDR3 protein: ASSPQLGFYNEQF
J gene: TRBJ2-1; clone size: many; V gene: TRBV5-1; D gene: .; CDR3 protein: ASSLVASGSSYNEQF
J gene: TRBJ2-1; clone size: few; V gene: TRBV27; D gene: TRBD2; CDR3 protein: ASSSSGSPYNEQF
J gene: TRBJ2-7; clone size: few; V gene: TRBV11-2; D gene: .; CDR3 protein: ASSLDASYEQY
J gene: TRBJ2-3; clone size: few; V gene: TRBV29-1; D gene: TRBD2; CDR3 protein: SVEDPDRGTSGRATDTQY
J gene: TRBJ2-1; clone size: .; V gene: TRBV6-5; D gene: .; CDR3 protein: ASSPTTGSYNEQF
J gene: TRBJ1-1; clone size: .; V gene: TRBV30; D gene: .; CDR3 protein: AGRRRNTEAF
J gene: TRBJ2-1; clone size: few; V gene: TRBV5-1; D gene: TRBD2; CDR3 protein: ASSLRLAGPNEQF
J gene: TRBJ2-7; clone size: few; V gene: TRBV2; D gene: .; CDR3 protein: ASSVGRGFGEQY
J gene: TRBJ2-7; clone size: few; V gene: TRBV7-9; D gene: .; CDR3 protein: ASSLRQSYEQY
J gene: TRBJ2-5; clone size: .; V gene: TRBV5-4; D gene: TRBD2; CDR3 protein: ASSRRGGGPETQY